The following is a TCR beta chain sequence with its context. This record belongs to a study of blood T cell repertoires in COVID-19. Method: immunoSEQ multiplex PCR; TCRdb's copy keeps in-frame clones and lacks some. Altogether roughly 200,000 clones are present, less than 90% being singletons, with the ten largest covering approximately 1.7%. The CDR3 runs 18 residues. J lost 5 bases, V lost 0 bases, and 11 bases had no gene match. The germline gives CDR1 SQVTM, CDR2 ANQGSEA. This chain links TRBV29-1 with TRBJ2-2; 11 positions agree with TRBD2. The source material was peripheral blood. This clonotype was sampled from a man aged 70-80 years with acute or convalescent COVID-19. The CDR3 DNA follows: TGCAGCGTTGAAGATAGGAGTACTAGCGGGAGACGGACCGGGGAGCTGTTTTTT. Translating gives CSVEDRSTSGRRTGELFF.